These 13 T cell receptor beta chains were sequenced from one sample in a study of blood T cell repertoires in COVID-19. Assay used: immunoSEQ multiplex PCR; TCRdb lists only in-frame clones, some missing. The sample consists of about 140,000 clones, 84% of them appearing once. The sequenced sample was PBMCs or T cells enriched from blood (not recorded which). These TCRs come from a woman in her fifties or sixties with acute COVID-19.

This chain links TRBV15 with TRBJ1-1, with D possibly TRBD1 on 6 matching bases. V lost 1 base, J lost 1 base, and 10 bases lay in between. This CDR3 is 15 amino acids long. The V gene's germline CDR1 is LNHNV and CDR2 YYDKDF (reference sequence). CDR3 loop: CATSRGSTGNTEAFF. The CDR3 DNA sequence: TGTGCCACCAGCAGAGGATCGACAGGGAACACTGAAGCTTTCTTT.

For the CDR3, the DNA is TGTGCCTCAAGTCGGCTAGCGGGAGATTACGAGCAGTACTTC. Its protein product is CASSRLAGDYEQYF. This chain joins TRBV19 and TRBJ2-7, with 10 bases fitting TRBD2. Germline V gene lookup returns CDR1 LNHDA and CDR2 SQIVND (reference sequence). Losses at the gene ends were 11 bases for V and 4 bases for J; bases not matched to a gene: 11. The CDR3 covers 14 residues.

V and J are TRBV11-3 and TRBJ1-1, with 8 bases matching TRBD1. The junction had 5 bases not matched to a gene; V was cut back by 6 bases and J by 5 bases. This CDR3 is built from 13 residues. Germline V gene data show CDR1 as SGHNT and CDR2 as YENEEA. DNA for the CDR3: TGTGCCAGCAGTAGAACAGGGGGTACTGAAGCTTTCTTT. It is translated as CASSRTGGTEAFF.

This CDR3 reads CASSSTGGESGEQYF. The CDR3, as DNA: TGTGCCAGCAGCTCAACAGGGGGCGAATCGGGCGAGCAGTACTTC. The chain couples TRBV7-3 to TRBJ2-7; TRBD1 aligns across 9 bases. Losses at the gene ends were 4 bases for V and 6 bases for J; bases not matched to a gene: 10. The CDR3 length is 15 residues. CDR1 is SGHTA, CDR2 FQGTGA, per germline. Combining the CDR3 with reference TRBV7-3 and TRBJ2-7 gives the whole variable domain GAGVSQTPSNKVTEKGKYVELRCDPISGHTALYWYRQSLGQGPEFLIYFQGTGAADDSGLPNDRFFAVRPEGSVSTLKIQRTERGDSAVYLCASSSTGGESGEQYFGPGTRLTVT.

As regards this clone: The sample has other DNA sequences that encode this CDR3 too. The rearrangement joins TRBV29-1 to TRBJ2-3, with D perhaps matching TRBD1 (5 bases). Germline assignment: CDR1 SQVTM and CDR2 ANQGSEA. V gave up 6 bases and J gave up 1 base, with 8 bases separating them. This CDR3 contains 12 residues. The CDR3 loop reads CSVVQGTDTQYF. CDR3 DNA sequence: TGCAGCGTCGTACAGGGCACAGATACGCAGTATTTT.

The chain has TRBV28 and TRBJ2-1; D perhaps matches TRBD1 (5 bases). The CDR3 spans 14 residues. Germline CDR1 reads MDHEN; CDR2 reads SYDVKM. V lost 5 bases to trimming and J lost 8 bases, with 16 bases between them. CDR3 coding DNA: TGTGCCAGCAGTAACAATAAAGCCAGGGATGAGCAGTTCTTC. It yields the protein CASSNNKARDEQFF.

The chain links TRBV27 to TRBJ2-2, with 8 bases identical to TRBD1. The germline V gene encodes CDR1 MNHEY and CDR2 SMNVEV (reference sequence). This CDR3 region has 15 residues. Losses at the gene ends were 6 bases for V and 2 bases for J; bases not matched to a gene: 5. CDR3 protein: CASRPGQVNTGELFF. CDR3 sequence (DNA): TGTGCCAGCAGGCCGGGACAGGTTAACACCGGGGAGCTGTTTTTT.

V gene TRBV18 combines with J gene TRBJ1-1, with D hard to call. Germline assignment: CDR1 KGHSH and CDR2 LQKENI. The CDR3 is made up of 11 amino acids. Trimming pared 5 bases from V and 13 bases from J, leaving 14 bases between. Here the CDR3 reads CASSSDMFGFF. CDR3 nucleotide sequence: TGTGCCAGCTCATCTGACATGTTCGGTTTCTTT.

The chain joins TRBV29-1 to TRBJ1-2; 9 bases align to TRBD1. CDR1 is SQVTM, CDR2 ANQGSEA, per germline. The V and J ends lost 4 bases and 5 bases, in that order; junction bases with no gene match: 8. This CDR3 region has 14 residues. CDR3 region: CSVGSGGTGYGYTF. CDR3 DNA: TGCAGCGTTGGGTCAGGCGGGACAGGGTATGGCTACACCTTC.

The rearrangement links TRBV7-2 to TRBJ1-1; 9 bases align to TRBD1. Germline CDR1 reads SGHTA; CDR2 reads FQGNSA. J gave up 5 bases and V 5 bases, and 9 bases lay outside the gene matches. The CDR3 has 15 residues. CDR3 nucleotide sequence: TGTGCCAGCAGCCATAACAGGGGGCACGCGACTGAAGCTTTCTTT. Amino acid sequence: CASSHNRGHATEAFF.

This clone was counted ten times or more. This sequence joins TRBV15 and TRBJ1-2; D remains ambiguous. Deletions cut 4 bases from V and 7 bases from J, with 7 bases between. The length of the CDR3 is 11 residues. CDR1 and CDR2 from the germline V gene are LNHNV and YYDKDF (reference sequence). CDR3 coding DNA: TGTGCCACCAGCATGCGAGGTGGCTACACCTTC. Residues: CATSMRGGYTF.

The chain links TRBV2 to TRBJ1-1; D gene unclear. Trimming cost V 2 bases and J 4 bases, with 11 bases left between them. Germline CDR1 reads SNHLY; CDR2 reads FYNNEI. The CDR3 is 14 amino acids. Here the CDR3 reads CASSEYSAATEAFF. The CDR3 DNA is TGTGCCAGCAGTGAATACTCGGCGGCCACTGAAGCTTTCTTT.

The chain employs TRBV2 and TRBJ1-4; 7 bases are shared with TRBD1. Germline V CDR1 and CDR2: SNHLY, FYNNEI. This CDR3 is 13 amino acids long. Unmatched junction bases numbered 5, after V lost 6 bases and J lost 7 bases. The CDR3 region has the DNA TGTGCCAGCAGGGGACAGTTAGGTGAAAAACTGTTTTTT. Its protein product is CASRGQLGEKLFF.